Shown below are 8 T cell receptor beta chains from a single sample sequenced in a study of beta chain features in type 1 diabetes. Expressed TCRB transcripts were sequenced because the isolated RNA had all been reverse transcribed beforehand. Assay: immunoSEQ multiplex PCR; the TCRdb copy retains only in-frame clones and omits some. The data show about 620,000 clones, roughly 16% seen once. The sample comprised naive CD4+ T cells from blood. The receptors stem from a man between 18 and 29 years old in good health.

The chain has TRBV9 and TRBJ2-5; possibly TRBD1 or TRBD2 for D (6 bases each). Trimming stripped 2 bases from V and 5 bases from J, with 19 bases between. The germline CDR1 and CDR2 sequences are SGDLS and YYNGEE. The CDR3 consists of 16 residues. CDR3 sequence reads: CASSVRGDPAGETQYF. CDR3 sequence (DNA): TGTGCCAGCAGCGTGAGGGGGGACCCAGCCGGGGAGACCCAGTACTTC. Based on the CDR3 plus reference TRBV9 and TRBJ2-5, the full variable domain is DSGVTQTPKHLITATGQRVTLRCSPRSGDLSVYWYQQSLDQGLQFLIQYYNGEERAKGNILERFSAQQFPDLHSELNLSSLELGDSALYFCASSVRGDPAGETQYFGPGTRLLVL.

The chain has TRBV4-2 and TRBJ2-7; 9 bases align to TRBD1. The CDR3 contains 14 residues. The germline CDR1 and CDR2 sequences are LGHNA and YNFKEQ. With 5 bases clipped from V and 2 bases from J, the junction kept 4 bases outside the gene matches. DNA of the CDR3: TGTGCCAGCAGCACCCGGACAGGGGCCTACGAGCAGTACTTC. It is translated as CASSTRTGAYEQYF.

This rearrangement joins TRBV19 to TRBJ2-1; D possibly matches TRBD1 or TRBD2 (6 bases each). Germline CDR1 is LNHDA and CDR2 is SQIVND (reference sequence). V dropped 6 bases and J dropped 7 bases, with 16 bases sitting between them. This CDR3 is 14 amino acids long. The CDR3 nucleotides read TGTGCCAGTAGACAGGGTGCAGGGAGGAATGAGCAGTTCTTC. Translated, it gives CASRQGAGRNEQFF. Combining the CDR3 with reference TRBV19 and TRBJ2-1 gives the whole variable domain DGGITQSPKYLFRKEGQNVTLSCEQNLNHDAMYWYRQDPGQGLRLIYYSQIVNDFQKGDIAEGYSVSREKKESFPLTVTSAQKNPTAFYLCASRQGAGRNEQFFGPGTRLTVL.

The chain joins TRBV18 to TRBJ1-2, with a possible D match to TRBD1 (5 bases). CDR3 length: 16 residues. The germline V gene encodes CDR1 KGHSH and CDR2 LQKENI. Trimming pared 4 bases from V and 5 bases from J, leaving 20 bases between. The CDR3 coding sequence is TGTGCCAGCTCACAACTTACTCGGGACGGAGAATATGGCTACACCTTC. This codes for CASSQLTRDGEYGYTF.

The chain has TRBV5-6 and TRBJ2-7; 9 nucleotides align to TRBD1. The CDR3 runs 14 residues. V lost 4 bases, J lost 9 bases, and 11 bases stayed unmatched. In germline, CDR1 is SGHDT, CDR2 YYEEEE. The CDR3 DNA follows: TGTGCCAGCAGCCCAGGGACAGGGACGGCGGCGCAGTACTTC. Encoded protein: CASSPGTGTAAQYF.

The chain carries TRBV2 and TRBJ2-7; 7 positions match TRBD1. The junction had 13 bases not matched to a gene; V was cut back by 5 bases and J by 0 bases. CDR1 and CDR2 from the germline V gene are SNHLY and FYNNEI. The CDR3 covers 17 residues. The CDR3 sequence: CASSLRAGTANSYEQYF. CDR3 DNA sequence: TGTGCCAGCAGTTTACGGGCCGGGACAGCTAACTCCTACGAGCAGTACTTC.

The chain is built from TRBV2 and TRBJ2-3, with 7 bases identical to TRBD2. V was clipped by 3 bases and J by 4 bases; unmatched bases: 4. This CDR3 region has 14 residues. Germline loops: CDR1 SNHLY, CDR2 FYNNEI. The CDR3 coding sequence is TGTGCCAGCAGTGACCGGGGGAGGGCAGATACGCAGTATTTT. It codes for CASSDRGRADTQYF.

The chain joins TRBV18 to TRBJ1-1; D uncertain. Germline V gene data show CDR1 as KGHSH and CDR2 as LQKENI. This CDR3 has 14 amino acids. The V end was cut by 3 bases, the J end by 4 bases, with 12 bases between. This CDR3 is CASSPIPAGTEAFF. CDR3 coding DNA: TGTGCCAGCTCACCGATCCCGGCGGGCACTGAAGCTTTCTTT.